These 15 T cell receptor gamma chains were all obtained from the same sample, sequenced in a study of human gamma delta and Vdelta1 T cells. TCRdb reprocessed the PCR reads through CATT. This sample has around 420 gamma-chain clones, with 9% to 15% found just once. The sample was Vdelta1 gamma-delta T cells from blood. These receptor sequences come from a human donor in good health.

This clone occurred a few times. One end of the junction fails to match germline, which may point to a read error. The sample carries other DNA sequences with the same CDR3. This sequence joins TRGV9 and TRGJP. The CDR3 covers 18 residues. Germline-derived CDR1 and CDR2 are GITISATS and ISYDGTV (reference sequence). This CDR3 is CALWEVIPQEVGKKIKVF. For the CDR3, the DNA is TGTGCCTTGTGGGAGGTGATCCCCCAAGAGGTGGGCAAAAAAATAAAGGTCTTT.

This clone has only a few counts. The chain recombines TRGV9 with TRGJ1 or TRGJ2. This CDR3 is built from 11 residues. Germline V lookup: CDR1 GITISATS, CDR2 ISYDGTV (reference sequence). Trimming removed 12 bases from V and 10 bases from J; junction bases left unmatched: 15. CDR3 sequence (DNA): TGTGCCGGGGGGAATGACCGAAAGAAACTCTTT. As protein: CAGGNDRKKLF.

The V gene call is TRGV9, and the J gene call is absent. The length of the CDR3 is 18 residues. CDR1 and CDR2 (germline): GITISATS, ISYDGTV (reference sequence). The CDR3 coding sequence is TGTGCCTTGTGGGAGGTGATCCCCCAAGAGGTGGGGAAAAAAAAAAAGGTCTTT. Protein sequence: CALWEVIPQEVGKKKKVF.

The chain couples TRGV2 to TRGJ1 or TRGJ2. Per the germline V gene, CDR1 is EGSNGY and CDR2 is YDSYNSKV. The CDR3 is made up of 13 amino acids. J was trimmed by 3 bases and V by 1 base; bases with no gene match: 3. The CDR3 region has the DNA TGTGCCACCTGGGACGGAGCTTATTATAAGAAACTCTTT. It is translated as CATWDGAYYKKLF.

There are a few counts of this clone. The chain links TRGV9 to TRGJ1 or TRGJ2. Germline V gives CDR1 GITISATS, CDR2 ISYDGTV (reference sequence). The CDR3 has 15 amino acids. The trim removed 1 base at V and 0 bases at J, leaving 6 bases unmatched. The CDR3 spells CALWEVPQNYYKKLF. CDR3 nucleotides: TGTGCCTTGTGGGAGGTCCCCCAGAATTATTATAAGAAACTCTTT.

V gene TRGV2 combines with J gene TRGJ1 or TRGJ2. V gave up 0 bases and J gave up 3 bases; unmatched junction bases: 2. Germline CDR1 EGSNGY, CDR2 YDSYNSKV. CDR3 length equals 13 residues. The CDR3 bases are TGTGCCACCTGGGACGGGCCTTATTATAAGAAACTCTTT. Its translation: CATWDGPYYKKLF.

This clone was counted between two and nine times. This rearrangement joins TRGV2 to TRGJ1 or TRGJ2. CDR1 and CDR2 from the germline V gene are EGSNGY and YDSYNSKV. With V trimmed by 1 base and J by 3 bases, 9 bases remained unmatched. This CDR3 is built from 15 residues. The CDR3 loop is CATWDGWLGYYKKLF. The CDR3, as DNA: TGTGCCACCTGGGACGGCTGGCTGGGTTATTATAAGAAACTCTTT.

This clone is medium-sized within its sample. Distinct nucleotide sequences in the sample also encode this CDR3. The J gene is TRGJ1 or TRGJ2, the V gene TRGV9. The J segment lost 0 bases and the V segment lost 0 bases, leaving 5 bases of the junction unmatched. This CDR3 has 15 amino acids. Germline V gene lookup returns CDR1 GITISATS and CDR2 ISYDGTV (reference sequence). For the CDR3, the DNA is TGTGCCTTGTGGGAGGTGCCTGGGAATTATTATAAGAAACTCTTT. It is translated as CALWEVPGNYYKKLF.

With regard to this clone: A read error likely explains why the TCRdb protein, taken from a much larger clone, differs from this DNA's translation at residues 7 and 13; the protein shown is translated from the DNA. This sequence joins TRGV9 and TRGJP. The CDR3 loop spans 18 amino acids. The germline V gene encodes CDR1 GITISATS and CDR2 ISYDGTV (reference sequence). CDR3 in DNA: TGTGCCTTGTGGGAGGTGTTCCCCCAAGAGTTGGGCAGAAAAATCAAGGTATTT. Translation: CALWEVFPQELGRKIKVF.

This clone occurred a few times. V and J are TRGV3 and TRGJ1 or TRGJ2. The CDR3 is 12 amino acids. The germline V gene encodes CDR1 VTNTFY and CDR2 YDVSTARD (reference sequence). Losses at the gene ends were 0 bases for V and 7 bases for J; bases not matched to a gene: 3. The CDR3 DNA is TGTGCCACCTGGGACAGGCGGTATAAGAAACTCTTT. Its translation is CATWDRRYKKLF.

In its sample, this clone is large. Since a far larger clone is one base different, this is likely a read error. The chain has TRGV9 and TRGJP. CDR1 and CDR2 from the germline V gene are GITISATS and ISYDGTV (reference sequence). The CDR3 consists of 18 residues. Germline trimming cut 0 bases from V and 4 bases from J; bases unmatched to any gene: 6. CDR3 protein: CALWEVVPQELGKKIKVF. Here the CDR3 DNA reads TGTGCCTTGTGGGAGGTGGTCCCCCAAGAGTTGGGCAAAAAAATCAAGGTATTT.

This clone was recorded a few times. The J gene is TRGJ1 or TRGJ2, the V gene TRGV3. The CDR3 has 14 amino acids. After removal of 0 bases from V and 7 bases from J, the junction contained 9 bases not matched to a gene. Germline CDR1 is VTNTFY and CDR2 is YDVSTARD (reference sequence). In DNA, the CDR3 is TGTGCCACCTGGGACAGGCCATTGAGATATAAGAAACTCTTT. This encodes CATWDRPLRYKKLF.

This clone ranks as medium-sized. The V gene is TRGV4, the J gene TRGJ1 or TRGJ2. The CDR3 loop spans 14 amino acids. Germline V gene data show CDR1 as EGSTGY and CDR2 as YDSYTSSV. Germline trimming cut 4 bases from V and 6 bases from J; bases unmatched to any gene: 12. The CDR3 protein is CATWDGRLPYKKLF. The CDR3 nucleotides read TGTGCCACCTGGGACGGGCGTCTCCCTTATAAGAAACTCTTT.

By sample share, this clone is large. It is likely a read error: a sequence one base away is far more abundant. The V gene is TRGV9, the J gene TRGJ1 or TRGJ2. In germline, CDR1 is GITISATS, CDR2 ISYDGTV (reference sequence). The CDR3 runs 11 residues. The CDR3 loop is CAWWEDRKKLF. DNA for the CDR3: TGTGCCTGGTGGGAGGACCGAAAGAAACTCTTT.

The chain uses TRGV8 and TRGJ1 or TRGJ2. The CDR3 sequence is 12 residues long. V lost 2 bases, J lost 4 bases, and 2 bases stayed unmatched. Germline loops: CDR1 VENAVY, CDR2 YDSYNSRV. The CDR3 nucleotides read TGTGCCACCTGGGATAACTATTATAAGAAACTCTTT. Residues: CATWDNYYKKLF.